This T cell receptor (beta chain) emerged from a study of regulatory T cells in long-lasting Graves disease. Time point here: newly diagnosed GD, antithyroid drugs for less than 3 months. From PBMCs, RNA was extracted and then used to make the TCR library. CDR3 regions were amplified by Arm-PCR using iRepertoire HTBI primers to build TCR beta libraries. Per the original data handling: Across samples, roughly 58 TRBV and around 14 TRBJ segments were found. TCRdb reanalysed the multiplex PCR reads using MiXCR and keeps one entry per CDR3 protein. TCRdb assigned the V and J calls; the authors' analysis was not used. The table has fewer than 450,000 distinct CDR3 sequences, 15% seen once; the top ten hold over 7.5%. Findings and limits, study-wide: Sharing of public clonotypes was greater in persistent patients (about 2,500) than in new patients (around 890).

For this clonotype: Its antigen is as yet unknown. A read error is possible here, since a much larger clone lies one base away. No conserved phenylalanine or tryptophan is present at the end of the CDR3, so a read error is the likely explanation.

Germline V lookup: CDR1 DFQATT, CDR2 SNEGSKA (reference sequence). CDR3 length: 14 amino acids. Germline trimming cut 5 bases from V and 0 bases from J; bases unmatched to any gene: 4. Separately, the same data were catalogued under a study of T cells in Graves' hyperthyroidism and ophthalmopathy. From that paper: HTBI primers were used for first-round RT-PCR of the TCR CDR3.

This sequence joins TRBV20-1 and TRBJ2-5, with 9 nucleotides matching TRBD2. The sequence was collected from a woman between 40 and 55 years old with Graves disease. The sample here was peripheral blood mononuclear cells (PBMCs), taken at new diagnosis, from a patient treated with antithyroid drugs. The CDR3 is CSAPTSGYQETQYS. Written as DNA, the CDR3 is TGCAGTGCTCCCACTAGCGGGTACCAAGAGACCCAGTACTCC.